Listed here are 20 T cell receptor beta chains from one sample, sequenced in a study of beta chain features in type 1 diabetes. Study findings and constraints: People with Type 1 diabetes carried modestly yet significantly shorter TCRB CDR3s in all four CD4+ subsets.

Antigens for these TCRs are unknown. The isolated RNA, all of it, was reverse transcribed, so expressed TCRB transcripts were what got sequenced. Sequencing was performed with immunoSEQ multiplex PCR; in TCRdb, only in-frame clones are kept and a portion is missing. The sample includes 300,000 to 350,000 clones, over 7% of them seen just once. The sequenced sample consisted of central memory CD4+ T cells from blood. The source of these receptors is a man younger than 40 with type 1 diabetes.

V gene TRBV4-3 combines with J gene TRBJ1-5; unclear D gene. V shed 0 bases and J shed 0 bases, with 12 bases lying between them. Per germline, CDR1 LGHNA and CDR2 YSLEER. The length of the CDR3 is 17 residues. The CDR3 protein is CASSQEWSTASNQPQHF. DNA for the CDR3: TGCGCCAGCAGCCAAGAATGGAGCACAGCTAGCAATCAGCCCCAGCATTTT.

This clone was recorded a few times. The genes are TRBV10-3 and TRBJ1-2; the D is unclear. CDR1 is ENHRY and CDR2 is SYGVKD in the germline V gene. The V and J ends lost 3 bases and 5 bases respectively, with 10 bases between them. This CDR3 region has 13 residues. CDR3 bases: TGTGCCATCAGTGAACGCCAGGATTATGGCTACACCTTC. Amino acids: CAISERQDYGYTF.

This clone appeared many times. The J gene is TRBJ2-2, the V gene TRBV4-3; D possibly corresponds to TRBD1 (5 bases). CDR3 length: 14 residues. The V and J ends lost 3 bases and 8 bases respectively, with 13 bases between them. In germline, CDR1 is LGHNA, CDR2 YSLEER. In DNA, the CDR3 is TGCGCCAGCAGCCAGAATCCCGCAGGGGGGGAGCTGTTTTTT. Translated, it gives CASSQNPAGGELFF.

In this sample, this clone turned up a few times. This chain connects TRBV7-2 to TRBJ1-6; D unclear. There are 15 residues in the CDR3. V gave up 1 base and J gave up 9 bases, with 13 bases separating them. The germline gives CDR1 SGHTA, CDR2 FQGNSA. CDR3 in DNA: TGTGCCAGCAGCTTAGGAGGGCGCGATGGTTCACCCCTCCACTTT. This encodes CASSLGGRDGSPLHF.

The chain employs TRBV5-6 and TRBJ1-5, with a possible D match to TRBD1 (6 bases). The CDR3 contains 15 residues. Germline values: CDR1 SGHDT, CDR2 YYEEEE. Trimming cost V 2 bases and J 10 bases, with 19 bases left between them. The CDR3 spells CASSFTGQPEEPQHF. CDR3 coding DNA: TGTGCCAGCAGCTTTACTGGACAGCCGGAAGAACCCCAGCATTTT.

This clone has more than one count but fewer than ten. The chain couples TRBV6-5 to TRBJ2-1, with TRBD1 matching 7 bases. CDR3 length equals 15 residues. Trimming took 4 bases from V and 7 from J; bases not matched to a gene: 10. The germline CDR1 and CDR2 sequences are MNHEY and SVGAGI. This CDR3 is CASSSLAGGLNEQFF. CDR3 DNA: TGTGCCAGCAGTTCGTTGGCAGGGGGTTTGAATGAGCAGTTCTTC.

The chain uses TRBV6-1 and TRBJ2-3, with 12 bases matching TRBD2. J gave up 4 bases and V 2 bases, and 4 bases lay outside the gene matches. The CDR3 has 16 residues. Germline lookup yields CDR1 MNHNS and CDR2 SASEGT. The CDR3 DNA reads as TGTGCCAGCAGTGAATATACTAGCGGGGGGCCAGATACGCAGTATTTT. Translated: CASSEYTSGGPDTQYF.

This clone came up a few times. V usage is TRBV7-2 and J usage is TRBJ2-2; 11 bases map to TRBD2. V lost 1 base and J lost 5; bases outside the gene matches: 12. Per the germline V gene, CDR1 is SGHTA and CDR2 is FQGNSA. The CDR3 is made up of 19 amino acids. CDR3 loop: CASSLVRLAGGLRTGELFF. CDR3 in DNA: TGTGCCAGCAGCTTAGTTCGGCTAGCGGGGGGCCTGAGGACCGGGGAGCTGTTTTTT.

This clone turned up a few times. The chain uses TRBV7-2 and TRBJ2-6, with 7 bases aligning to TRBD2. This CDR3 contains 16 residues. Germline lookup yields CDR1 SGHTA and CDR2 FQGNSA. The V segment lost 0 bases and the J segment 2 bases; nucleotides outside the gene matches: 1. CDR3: CASSLARGTGANVLTF. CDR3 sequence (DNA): TGTGCCAGCAGCTTAGCGCGGGGGACTGGGGCCAACGTCCTGACTTTC.

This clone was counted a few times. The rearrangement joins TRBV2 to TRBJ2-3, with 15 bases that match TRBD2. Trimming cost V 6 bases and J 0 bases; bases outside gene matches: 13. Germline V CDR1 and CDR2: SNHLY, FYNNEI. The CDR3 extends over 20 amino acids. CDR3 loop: CASRPTPGLAGGRSTDTQYF. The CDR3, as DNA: TGTGCCAGCAGACCCACCCCGGGACTAGCGGGGGGACGTAGCACAGATACGCAGTATTTT.

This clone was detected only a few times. CDR3 sequence (DNA): TGCGCCAGCAGCTTTGGGGAGGGCACAGATACGCAGTATTTT. Translating gives CASSFGEGTDTQYF. This chain connects TRBV5-1 to TRBJ2-3, with a tentative D call TRBD2 (6 bases). Trimming took off 2 bases at V and 1 base at J, with 8 bases between the two ends. Looked up from germline, CDR1 is SGHRS and CDR2 is YFSETQ. The CDR3 is 14 amino acids.

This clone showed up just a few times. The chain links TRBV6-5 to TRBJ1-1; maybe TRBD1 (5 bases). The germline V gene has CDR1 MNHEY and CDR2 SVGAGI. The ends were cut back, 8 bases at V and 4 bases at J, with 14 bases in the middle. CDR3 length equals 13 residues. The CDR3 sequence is CASVAFQGTEAFF. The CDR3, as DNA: TGTGCCAGCGTTGCGTTTCAGGGCACTGAAGCTTTCTTT.

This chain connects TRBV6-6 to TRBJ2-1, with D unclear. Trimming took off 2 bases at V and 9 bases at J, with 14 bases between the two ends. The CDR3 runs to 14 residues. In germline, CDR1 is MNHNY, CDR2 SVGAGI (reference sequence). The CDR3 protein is CASSYTPSSVEQFF. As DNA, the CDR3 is TGTGCCAGCAGTTACACACCGTCCTCCGTTGAGCAGTTCTTC.

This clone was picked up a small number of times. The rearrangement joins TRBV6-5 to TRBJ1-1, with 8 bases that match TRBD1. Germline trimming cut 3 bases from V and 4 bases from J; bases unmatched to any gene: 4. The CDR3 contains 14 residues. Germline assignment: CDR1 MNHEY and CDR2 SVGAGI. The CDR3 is CASSYYTGGTEAFF. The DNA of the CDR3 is TGTGCCAGCAGTTATTACACAGGGGGCACTGAAGCTTTCTTT.

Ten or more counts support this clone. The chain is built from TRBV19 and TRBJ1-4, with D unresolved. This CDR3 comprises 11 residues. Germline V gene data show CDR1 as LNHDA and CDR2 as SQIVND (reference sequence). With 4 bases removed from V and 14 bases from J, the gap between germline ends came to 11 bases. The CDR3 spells CASSKELQLFF. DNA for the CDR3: TGTGCCAGTAGTAAGGAACTCCAGCTGTTTTTT.

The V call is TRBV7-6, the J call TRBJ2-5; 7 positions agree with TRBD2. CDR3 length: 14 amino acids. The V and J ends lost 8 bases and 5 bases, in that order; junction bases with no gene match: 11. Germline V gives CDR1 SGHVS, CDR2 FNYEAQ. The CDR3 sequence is CASAPRGVGETQYF. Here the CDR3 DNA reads TGTGCCAGCGCCCCACGGGGGGTTGGGGAGACCCAGTACTTC.

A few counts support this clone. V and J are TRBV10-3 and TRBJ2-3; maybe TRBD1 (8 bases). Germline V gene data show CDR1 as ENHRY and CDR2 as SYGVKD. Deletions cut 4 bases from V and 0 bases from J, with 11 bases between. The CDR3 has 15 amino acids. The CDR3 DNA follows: TGTGCCATCAGTGCACAGGGGGGGAGCACAGATACGCAGTATTTT. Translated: CAISAQGGSTDTQYF.

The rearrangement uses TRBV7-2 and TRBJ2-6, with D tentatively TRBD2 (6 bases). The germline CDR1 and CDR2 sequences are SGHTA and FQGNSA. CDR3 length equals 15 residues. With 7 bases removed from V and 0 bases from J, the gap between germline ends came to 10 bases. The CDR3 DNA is TGTGCCAGCACCCAGGGAGGCTCTGGGGCCAACGTCCTGACTTTC. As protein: CASTQGGSGANVLTF.

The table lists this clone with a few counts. The CDR3 DNA follows: TGTGCCAGCAGACCGGGCTCTGGAGAGACCCAGTACTTC. Translating gives CASRPGSGETQYF. V and J are TRBV2 and TRBJ2-5; D remains ambiguous. The V and J ends lost 6 bases and 4 bases respectively, with 12 bases between them. The CDR3 runs 13 residues. Germline loops: CDR1 SNHLY, CDR2 FYNNEI.

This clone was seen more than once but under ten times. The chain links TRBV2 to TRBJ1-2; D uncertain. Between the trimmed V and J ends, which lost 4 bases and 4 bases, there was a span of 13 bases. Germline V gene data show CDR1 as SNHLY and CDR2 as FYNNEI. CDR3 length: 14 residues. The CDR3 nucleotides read TGTGCCAGCAGTGGCTCCGGAACGACCTATGGCTACACCTTC. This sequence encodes CASSGSGTTYGYTF. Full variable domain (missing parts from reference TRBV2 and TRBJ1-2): EPEVTQTPSHQVTQMGQEVILRCVPISNHLYFYWYRQILGQKVEFLVSFYNNEISEKSEIFDDQFSVERPDGSNFTLKIRSTKLEDSAMYFCASSGSGTTYGYTFGSGTRLTVV.